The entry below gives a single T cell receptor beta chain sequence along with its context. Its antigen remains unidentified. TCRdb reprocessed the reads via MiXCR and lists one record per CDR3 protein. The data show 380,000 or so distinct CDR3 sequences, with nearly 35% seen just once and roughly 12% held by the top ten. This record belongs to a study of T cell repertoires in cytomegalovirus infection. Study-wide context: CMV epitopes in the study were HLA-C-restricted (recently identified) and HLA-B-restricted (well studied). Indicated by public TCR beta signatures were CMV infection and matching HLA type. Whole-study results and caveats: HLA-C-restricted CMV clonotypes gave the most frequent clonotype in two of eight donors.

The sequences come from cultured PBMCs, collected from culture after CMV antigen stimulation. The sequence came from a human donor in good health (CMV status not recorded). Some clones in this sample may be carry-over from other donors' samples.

The CDR3 is CASSLNGGQSTDTQYF. The DNA of the CDR3 is TGTGCCAGCAGTCTAAACGGGGGGCAGAGCACAGATACGCAGTATTTT. This sequence joins TRBV28 and TRBJ2-3, with D maybe TRBD2 (7 bases). CDR3 size: 16 residues. Trimming cost V 5 bases and J 0 bases, with 15 bases left between them. Looked up from germline, CDR1 is MDHEN and CDR2 is SYDVKM.